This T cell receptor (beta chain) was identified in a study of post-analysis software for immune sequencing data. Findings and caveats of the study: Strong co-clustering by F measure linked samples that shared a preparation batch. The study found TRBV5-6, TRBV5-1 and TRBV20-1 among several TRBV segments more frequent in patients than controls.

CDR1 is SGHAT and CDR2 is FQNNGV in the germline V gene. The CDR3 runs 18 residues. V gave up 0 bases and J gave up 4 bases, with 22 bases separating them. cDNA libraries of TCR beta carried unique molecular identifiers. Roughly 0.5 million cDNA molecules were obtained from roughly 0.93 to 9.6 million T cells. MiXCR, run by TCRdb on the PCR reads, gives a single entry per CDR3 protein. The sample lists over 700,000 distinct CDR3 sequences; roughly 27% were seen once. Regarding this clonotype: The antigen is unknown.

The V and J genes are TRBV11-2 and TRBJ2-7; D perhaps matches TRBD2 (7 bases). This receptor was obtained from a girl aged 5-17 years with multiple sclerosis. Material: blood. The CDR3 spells CASSLEGGAGESSYEQYF. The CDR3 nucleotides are TGTGCCAGCAGCTTAGAAGGGGGGGCGGGAGAATCATCATACGAGCAGTACTTC.